This T cell receptor (beta chain) is drawn from a study of T cell responses to AZD1222 COVID-19 vaccine. Study-level results: It should be noted that donors were predominantly white British and more often female, and clonal diversity was possibly underestimated. Among those given AZD1222, only 6 or 7 were seropositive at baseline.

V shed 0 bases and J shed 15 bases, with 13 bases lying between them. Per germline, CDR1 DFQATT and CDR2 SNEGSKA (reference sequence). There are 11 residues in the CDR3. The table came from immunoSEQ multiplex PCR; TCRdb's copy has only in-frame clones and leaves some out. The sample shows tens of thousands of clones, more than 70% of them seen only once. Comment on this clone: Its antigen is not known.

The receptor was isolated from an adult in good health. The sample here was peripheral blood, taken on day 0 of MenACWY control vaccination. The chain recombines TRBV20-1 with TRBJ2-3; D is tentatively TRBD1 or TRBD2 (5 bases each). The chain's CDR3 is CSARDGGKSYF. The CDR3 coding sequence is TGCAGTGCTAGAGATGGGGGTAAGAGTTATTTT.